This T cell receptor (beta chain) was sequenced during a study of T cell changes during pregnancy in multiple sclerosis (dated by TCRdb to the late 2010s). Study-level background: Changes in the T cell repertoire over the course of pregnancy were examined in this study in women with multiple sclerosis.

The CDR3 covers 13 residues, taking in both the cysteine and the phenylalanine. The read is trimmed to its CDR3 DNA, 39 bases read in frame from base 1. Reading the germline V gene gives CDR1 SQVTM and CDR2 ANQGSEA. Cut back by 0 bases and 4 bases, the V and J ends lie 7 bases apart. Library prep was done by the immunoSEQ multiplex PCR assay. The source is immuneACCESS, and TCRdb retained only in-frame sequences with V and J called. Part of the clones is not carried over; for the studies checked, unresolved V genes explain less than half of this, and the remainder is unexplained. In all, the sample holds approximately 44,000 clones, and around 90% of those were seen once. Of the sample, around 0.52% falls within the top ten clones. As to this clone: The clone's antigen remains unknown. No much larger clone exists at a distance of one base, and base qualities are not known.

The origin of this receptor is a female donor with multiple sclerosis, enrolled in a pregnancy study. The input for sequencing was CD4+ T cells from peripheral blood mononuclear cells, taken in the third trimester of pregnancy. The chain links TRBV29-1 with TRBJ1-3; a tentative D match to TRBD1 spans 5 bases. The nucleotides read TGCAGCGTTGAAGATCCAGGGGGAAACACCATATATTTT. This encodes CSVEDPGGNTIYF.